The 24 T cell receptor beta chains reported below all come from one sample, sequenced in a study of CD8 T cells in Susac syndrome (dated by TCRdb to between 2018 and 2021). Library preparation employed the immunoSEQ multiplex PCR assay. RNA was extracted using the RNeasy kit, and roughly 0.5 to 1 microgram was reverse transcribed with random hexamers. Using fastp trimming at Q25 and MiXCR clonotype assembly, TCRdb reanalyzed the public sequencing data and kept in-frame beta chains. Merged by CDR3 protein, the rows form single entries marked with the most common genes and DNA. The sample records about 150,000 distinct CDR3 sequences, 94% of which are singletons. The top ten clones comprise just over 0.2% of the sample. The sequencing sample was made of CD8+ T cells from PBMCs. The receptors were sampled from a human donor with multiple sclerosis.

V usage is TRBV30 and J usage is TRBJ1-6, with TRBD1 as a possible D gene (6 bases). The CDR3 has 15 amino acids. V lost 4 bases, J lost 8 bases, and 18 bases lay in between. Per germline, CDR1 GTSNPN and CDR2 SVGIG (reference sequence). This chain's CDR3 is CAWIDAGTSDSPLHF. The CDR3, as DNA: TGTGCCTGGATCGACGCTGGGACATCGGATTCACCCCTCCACTTT.

This chain joins TRBV7-2 and TRBJ2-5, with D perhaps matching TRBD2 (6 bases). This CDR3 contains 14 residues. The V end lost 5 bases, the J end lost 10 bases, and 20 bases lay between the germline ends. Germline V gene sequence: CDR1 SGHTA, CDR2 FQGNSA. The chain's CDR3 is CASSPRRGVVDQYF. The CDR3 DNA is TGTGCCAGCAGCCCCCGGCGGGGAGTTGTAGACCAGTACTTC.

The rearrangement joins TRBV12-3 or TRBV12-4 to TRBJ1-1; D might be TRBD1 (6 bases). The germline V and J ends were trimmed by 11 bases and 4 bases, with 11 bases remaining between them. The CDR3 extends over 11 amino acids. The CDR3, as DNA: TGTGCCGTCCAGGGGACCACTGAAGCTTTCTTT. Encoded protein: CAVQGTTEAFF.

V and J are TRBV7-2 and TRBJ2-1; D not resolved. The germline CDR1 and CDR2 sequences are SGHTA and FQGNSA. The CDR3 spans 13 residues. V was cut by 5 bases and J by 4 bases, with 9 bases left in between. In DNA form, the CDR3 reads TGTGCCAGCAGCCCGACACAATACAATGAGCAGTTCTTC. This codes for CASSPTQYNEQFF.

This chain links TRBV27 with TRBJ1-2; D uncertain. Per germline, CDR1 MNHEY and CDR2 SMNVEV (reference sequence). V was cut by 0 bases and J by 6 bases, with 8 bases left in between. This CDR3 has 13 amino acids. CDR3 DNA sequence: TGTGCCAGCAGTTTATCCCGTTACGATGGCTACACCTTC. Protein: CASSLSRYDGYTF.

The genes are TRBV9 and TRBJ2-6; D remains ambiguous. The germline V and J ends were trimmed by 0 bases and 7 bases, with 11 bases remaining between them. This CDR3 region has 15 residues. Germline V gives CDR1 SGDLS, CDR2 YYNGEE. DNA for the CDR3: TGTGCCAGCAGCGTAGATGGATCCAGTGCCAACGTCCTGACTTTC. Amino acid sequence: CASSVDGSSANVLTF. The complete variable domain, with remaining parts taken from reference TRBV9 and TRBJ2-6, reads DSGVTQTPKHLITATGQRVTLRCSPRSGDLSVYWYQQSLDQGLQFLIQYYNGEERAKGNILERFSAQQFPDLHSELNLSSLELGDSALYFCASSVDGSSANVLTFGAGSRLTVL.

The rearrangement joins TRBV4-3 to TRBJ1-1; D call uncertain. Trimming cost V 0 bases and J 8 bases, with 16 bases left between them. The CDR3 runs to 15 residues. Germline-derived CDR1 and CDR2 are LGHNA and YSLEER. In DNA form, the CDR3 reads TGCGCCAGCAGCCAAGACATGTCTCTATATGTCGAAGCTTTCTTT. Translated: CASSQDMSLYVEAFF.

The chain uses TRBV27 and TRBJ2-7; possibly TRBD1 for D (6 bases). The CDR3 runs 14 residues. V dropped 5 bases and J dropped 0 bases, with 11 bases sitting between them. CDR1 and CDR2 from the germline V gene are MNHEY and SMNVEV (reference sequence). The CDR3 reads CASSIRDNSYEQYF. Here the CDR3 DNA reads TGTGCCAGCAGTATCCGGGACAACTCCTACGAGCAGTACTTC.

The V gene is TRBV30, the J gene TRBJ2-7; TRBD2 aligns across 8 bases. Germline V gives CDR1 GTSNPN, CDR2 SVGIG (reference sequence). Germline trimming cut 0 bases from V and 2 bases from J; bases unmatched to any gene: 6. The CDR3 is made up of 15 amino acids. This CDR3 reads CAWSVAGDRPYEQYF. CDR3 DNA: TGTGCCTGGAGTGTAGCGGGAGACCGGCCCTACGAGCAGTACTTC.

The V gene is TRBV7-6, the J gene TRBJ2-7; D possibly uses TRBD1 or TRBD2 (5 bases each). CDR3 length equals 16 residues. Trimming cost V 4 bases and J 1 base, with 17 bases left between them. Per germline, CDR1 SGHVS and CDR2 FNYEAQ. CDR3 DNA: TGTGCCAGCAGCTCCTCAATCCGGGACGGATCCTACGAGCAGTACTTC. It is translated as CASSSSIRDGSYEQYF.

The rearrangement uses TRBV4-1 and TRBJ2-7; TRBD2 matches at 12 bases. CDR3 length equals 18 residues. Germline V gives CDR1 MGHRA, CDR2 YSYEKL. After removal of 0 bases from V and 2 bases from J, the junction contained 8 bases not matched to a gene. CDR3 protein: CASSQESRLAGETYEQYF. CDR3 coding DNA: TGCGCCAGCAGCCAAGAGAGTCGACTAGCGGGGGAAACCTACGAGCAGTACTTC.

The chain links TRBV6-2 or TRBV6-3 to TRBJ2-5; TRBD2 matches at 9 bases. CDR3 length: 14 amino acids. V shed 5 bases and J 3 bases; nucleotides not matched to a gene: 4. Germline V lookup: CDR1 MNHEY, CDR2 SVGEGT. CDR3: CASSTGLAKETQYF. The CDR3 DNA is TGTGCCAGCAGTACGGGACTAGCTAAAGAGACCCAGTACTTC.

The chain uses TRBV4-2 and TRBJ1-2, with 8 bases aligning to TRBD1. V shed 3 bases, J shed 3 bases, and the junction held 6 bases outside the gene matches. Germline CDR1 reads LGHNA; CDR2 reads YNFKEQ. The CDR3 extends over 15 amino acids. The CDR3 loop is CASSHGEQGDYGYTF. The DNA of the CDR3 is TGTGCCAGCAGCCATGGGGAACAGGGGGACTATGGCTACACCTTC.

This rearrangement joins TRBV29-1 to TRBJ2-4, with a possible D match to TRBD2 (5 bases). The CDR3 covers 12 residues. Germline assignment: CDR1 SQVTM and CDR2 ANQGSEA. V lost 3 bases, J lost 6 bases, and 9 bases lay in between. Written as DNA, the CDR3 is TGCAGCGTTGATGAGGGTCCAAACATTCAGTACTTC. Translating it yields CSVDEGPNIQYF.

The CDR3 region is CASSQDPGTGDLHGYTF. The CDR3 bases are TGCGCCAGCAGCCAAGATCCTGGGACAGGGGATTTACATGGCTACACCTTC. This rearrangement joins TRBV4-3 to TRBJ1-2, with 10 bases matching TRBD1. The CDR3 consists of 17 residues. The germline gives CDR1 LGHNA, CDR2 YSLEER. Trimming took 0 bases from V and 6 from J; bases not matched to a gene: 10.

This clonotype was observed a single time. The CDR3 sequence is CASSLGRYGYTF. For the CDR3, the DNA is TGTGCCAGCAGTTTAGGACGCTATGGCTACACCTTC. The chain uses TRBV12-3 or TRBV12-4 and TRBJ1-2; no reliable D call. V dropped 1 base and J dropped 4 bases, with 4 bases sitting between them. The CDR3 has 12 residues.

The CDR3 loop reads CASSLTGNEQYF. DNA for the CDR3: TGTGCCAGCAGCTTGACAGGGAACGAGCAGTACTTC. The rearrangement joins TRBV5-4 to TRBJ2-7; perhaps TRBD1 as D (6 bases). With 1 base removed from V and 5 bases from J, the gap between germline ends came to 7 bases. The germline CDR1 and CDR2 sequences are SGHNT and YYREEE (reference sequence). This CDR3 comprises 12 residues. The complete variable domain, with remaining parts taken from reference TRBV5-4 and TRBJ2-7, reads ETGVTQSPTHLIKTRGQQVTLRCSSQSGHNTVSWYQQALGQGPQFIFQYYREEENGRGNFPPRFSGLQFPNYSSELNVNALELDDSALYLCASSLTGNEQYFGPGTRLTVT.

The chain uses TRBV6-5 and TRBJ1-1; no clear D. V was clipped by 11 bases and J by 2 bases, with 21 bases between them. Germline V CDR1 and CDR2: MNHEY, SVGAGI. This CDR3 has 15 amino acids. In nucleotides, the CDR3 is TGTGCCGTCGGCGTCCTGGCAGAGGGTAACACTGAAGCTTTCTTT. It codes for CAVGVLAEGNTEAFF.

This sequence joins TRBV6-2 or TRBV6-3 and TRBJ1-6; the D gene is possibly TRBD1 (5 bases). CDR3 length: 14 amino acids. The V and J ends lost 5 bases and 9 bases respectively, with 14 bases between them. Germline CDR1 MNHEY, CDR2 SVGEGT. CDR3 region: CASSTDSPTSPLHF. CDR3 coding DNA: TGTGCCAGCAGTACCGACAGCCCGACTTCACCCCTCCACTTT.

J is TRBJ2-5 and V is TRBV9; no reliable D call. Germline CDR1 SGDLS, CDR2 YYNGEE. Trimming pared 0 bases from V and 3 bases from J, leaving 15 bases between. This CDR3 is 16 amino acids long. The CDR3 protein is CASSVGGQLRKETQYF. In nucleotides, the CDR3 is TGTGCCAGCAGCGTAGGTGGGCAGTTGAGGAAAGAGACCCAGTACTTC.

The chain is built from TRBV29-1 and TRBJ2-7, with 8 bases identical to TRBD1. CDR3 length equals 18 residues. In germline, CDR1 is SQVTM, CDR2 ANQGSEA. V shed 0 bases, J shed 1 base, and the junction held 14 bases outside the gene matches. The CDR3 nucleotides are TGCAGCGTTGAAGAGCGCCGGGACAGGTGTCCAATATCCTACGAGCAGTACTTC. Translated, it gives CSVEERRDRCPISYEQYF.

The V and J genes are TRBV6-4 and TRBJ2-3; 8 nucleotides match TRBD2. CDR1 is MRHNA and CDR2 is SNTAGT in the germline V gene. The CDR3 consists of 15 residues. V was pared by 3 bases and J by 0 bases, with 2 bases of the junction left unmatched. DNA of the CDR3: TGTGCCAGCAGTGAGGCTAGCGGGAGCACAGATACGCAGTATTTT. Translating gives CASSEASGSTDTQYF.

This chain joins TRBV5-4 and TRBJ1-2; possibly TRBD1 for D (6 bases). Germline-derived CDR1 and CDR2 are SGHNT and YYREEE (reference sequence). The CDR3 is made up of 11 amino acids. V gave up 2 bases and J gave up 8 bases, with 7 bases separating them. CDR3 sequence: CASSFGQGYTF. In DNA, the CDR3 is TGTGCCAGCAGCTTCGGACAGGGCTACACCTTC.

This sequence joins TRBV25-1 and TRBJ2-7; D is possibly TRBD1 (6 bases). This CDR3 is 19 amino acids long. With 2 bases removed from V and 2 bases from J, the gap between germline ends came to 25 bases. Germline CDR1 and CDR2: MGHDK and SYGVNS. The CDR3 loop reads CASSEVEGGRKGVTYEQYF. The CDR3 DNA reads as TGTGCCAGCAGTGAAGTTGAAGGGGGTAGAAAAGGGGTAACCTACGAGCAGTACTTC.